This T cell receptor beta chain was sequenced during a study of response to subunit inactivated influenza vaccine. This clonotype was seen at least ten times. Its target is not known. Study observations and caveats: Every seasonal influenza vaccination brings in few new T cells, the authors suggested.

Each CDR3 protein gets one entry after TCRdb re-called the RT-PCR reads with MiXCR. This table holds approximately 500,000 distinct CDR3 sequences, 13% found once. The CDR3 is 15 amino acids. The germline V gene has CDR1 MNHEY and CDR2 SVGAGI. Between the trimmed V and J ends, which lost 0 bases and 4 bases, there was a span of 12 bases. The sequencing here drew on PBMCs from blood, taken 40 to 50 days after vaccination. The chain joins TRBV6-5 to TRBJ1-2, with a possible D match to TRBD1 (5 bases). The clonotype was recovered from a middle-aged man who received an inactivated influenza vaccine. The CDR3 region is CASSYSPIGGYGYTF. The DNA for the CDR3 is TGTGCCAGCAGTTACTCCCCCATCGGGGGCTATGGCTACACCTTC.